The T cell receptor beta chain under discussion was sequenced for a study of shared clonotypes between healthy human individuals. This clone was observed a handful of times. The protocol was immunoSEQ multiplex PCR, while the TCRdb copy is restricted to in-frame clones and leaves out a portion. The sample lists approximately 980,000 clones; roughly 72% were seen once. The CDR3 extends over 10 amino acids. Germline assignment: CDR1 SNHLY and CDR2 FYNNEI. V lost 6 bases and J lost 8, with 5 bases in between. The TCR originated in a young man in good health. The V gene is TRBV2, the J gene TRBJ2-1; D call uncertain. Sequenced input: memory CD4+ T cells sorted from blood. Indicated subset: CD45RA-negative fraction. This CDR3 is CASRGYEQFF. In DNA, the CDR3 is TGTGCCAGCAGGGGCTATGAGCAGTTCTTC.